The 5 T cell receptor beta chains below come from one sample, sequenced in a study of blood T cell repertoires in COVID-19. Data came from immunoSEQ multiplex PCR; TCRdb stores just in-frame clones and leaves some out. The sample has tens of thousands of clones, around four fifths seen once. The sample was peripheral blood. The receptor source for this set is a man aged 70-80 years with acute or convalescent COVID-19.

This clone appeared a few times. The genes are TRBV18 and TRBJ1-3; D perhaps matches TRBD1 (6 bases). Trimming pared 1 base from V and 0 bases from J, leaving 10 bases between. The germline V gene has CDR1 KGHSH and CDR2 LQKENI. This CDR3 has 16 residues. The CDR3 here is CASSPQQGASGNTIYF. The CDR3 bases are TGTGCCAGCTCACCACAACAGGGAGCCTCTGGAAACACCATATATTTT.

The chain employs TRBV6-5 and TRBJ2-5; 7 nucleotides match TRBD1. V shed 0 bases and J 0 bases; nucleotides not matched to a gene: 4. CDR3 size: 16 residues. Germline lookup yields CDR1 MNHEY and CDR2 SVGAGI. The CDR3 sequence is CASSYSRGRYQETQYF. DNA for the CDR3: TGTGCCAGCAGTTACTCGAGGGGGCGGTACCAAGAGACCCAGTACTTC.

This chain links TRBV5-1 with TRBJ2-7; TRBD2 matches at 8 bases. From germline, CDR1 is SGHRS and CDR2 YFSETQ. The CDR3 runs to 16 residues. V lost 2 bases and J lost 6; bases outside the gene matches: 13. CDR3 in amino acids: CASSLGAGGLRGEQYF. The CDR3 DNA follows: TGCGCCAGCAGCTTAGGTGCGGGGGGTCTGCGTGGCGAGCAGTACTTC.

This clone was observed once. The CDR3 spells CASSSWAAVGRQETQYF. For the CDR3, the DNA is TGTGCCAGCAGCTCCTGGGCCGCAGTGGGCAGACAAGAGACCCAGTACTTC. This chain joins TRBV3-1 (or the pseudogene TRBV3-2) and TRBJ2-5; D not certain. Germline CDR1 reads LGHDT; CDR2 reads YNNKEL (reference sequence). The ends were cut back, 5 bases at V and 2 bases at J, with 21 bases in the middle. This CDR3 has 17 residues.

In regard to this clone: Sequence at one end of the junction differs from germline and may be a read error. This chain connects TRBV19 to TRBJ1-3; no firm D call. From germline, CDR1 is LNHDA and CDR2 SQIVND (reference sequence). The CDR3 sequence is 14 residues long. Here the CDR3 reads CASRDSGSGNTIYF. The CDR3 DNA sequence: TGTGCCAGTAGGGATAGCGGCTCTGGGAACACCATATATTTT.